These 8 T cell receptor beta chains were sequenced from one sample in a study of CD8+ T cells in alopecia areata. The authors extracted RNA and reverse transcribed it into cDNA as the sequencing template. Repertoires were generated with immunoSEQ multiplex PCR, while TCRdb's copy carries only in-frame clones and drops some. Seen here are around 250,000 clones, about 68% observed once, and the top ten hold more than 0.95%. Sequencing used CD4+ T cells sorted from blood, obtained at week 0. These receptors were obtained from a human donor with alopecia areata.

The V gene is TRBV30, the J gene TRBJ1-1; possible D gene TRBD1, 5 bases. CDR3 length: 13 amino acids. Trimming shortened V by 0 bases and J by 4 bases, and 9 bases separated the two germline ends. CDR1 is GTSNPN, CDR2 SVGIG, per germline (reference sequence). CDR3 sequence (DNA): TGTGCCTGGAGTGTCGGGGGGGGCACTGAAGCTTTCTTT. Protein product: CAWSVGGGTEAFF.

The chain combines TRBV29-1 with TRBJ2-5, with unresolved D. The DNA end is a closer match to TRBJ2-7, so the J assignment may be wrong. Germline CDR1 is SQVTM and CDR2 is ANQGSEA. The CDR3 is 11 amino acids. CDR3 in DNA: TGCAGCGTTATTGAGTCCTACGAGCAGTACTTC. Translating it yields CSVIESYEQYF.

The chain uses TRBV30 and TRBJ2-7; D is ambiguous. The germline V gene encodes CDR1 GTSNPN and CDR2 SVGIG (reference sequence). V dropped 0 bases and J dropped 3 bases, with 6 bases sitting between them. The CDR3 runs to 12 residues. CDR3 sequence (DNA): TGTGCCTGGAGTGTTACGGTCTACGAGCAGTACTTC. This sequence encodes CAWSVTVYEQYF. Complete variable domain (other parts from reference TRBV30 and TRBJ2-7): SQTIHQWPATLVQPVGSPLSLECTVEGTSNPNLYWYRQAAGRGLQLLFYSVGIGQISSEVPQNLSASRPQDRQFILSSKKLLLSDSGFYLCAWSVTVYEQYFGPGTRLTVT.

This chain connects TRBV9 to TRBJ1-1; a weak D match, TRBD1 (6 bases). Trimming took 3 bases from V and 6 from J, leaving 12 bases between them. Germline lookup yields CDR1 SGDLS and CDR2 YYNGEE. The CDR3 spans 13 residues. Here the CDR3 reads CASSAWGQAEAFF. CDR3 bases: TGTGCCAGCAGCGCTTGGGGGCAGGCTGAAGCTTTCTTT.

This clone was counted between two and nine times. The J gene is TRBJ1-1, the V gene TRBV7-2; no definite D call. Per the germline V gene, CDR1 is SGHTA and CDR2 is FQGNSA. The CDR3 sequence is 14 residues long. The V end was cut by 2 bases, the J end by 3 bases, with 10 bases between. CDR3 sequence (DNA): TGTGCCAGCAGCTTATTAGATACGTACACTGAAGCTTTCTTT. Its protein is CASSLLDTYTEAFF.

This clone was recorded many times. The gene calls are TRBV5-1 and TRBJ2-1, with D hard to call. The CDR3 extends over 13 amino acids. Germline V lookup: CDR1 SGHRS, CDR2 YFSETQ. V lost 3 bases and J lost 6, with 10 bases in between. The CDR3 here is CASSSHSGNEQFF. The CDR3 DNA reads TGCGCCAGCAGCTCCCACTCGGGCAATGAGCAGTTCTTC.

The CDR3 DNA is TGTGCCGGAGCCCTCAGCGTTACTTCTAACGAGCAGTACTTC. Translating it yields CAGALSVTSNEQYF. The genes are TRBV30 and TRBJ2-7; D is undetermined. Germline V lookup: CDR1 GTSNPN, CDR2 SVGIG (reference sequence). V lost 8 bases, J lost 5 bases, and 22 bases lay in between. The CDR3 runs to 14 residues.

This clone was seen more than once but under ten times. This rearrangement joins TRBV6-5 to TRBJ2-7; 7 bases map to TRBD1. The CDR3 is 14 amino acids. J lost 3 bases, V lost 6 bases, and 8 bases had no gene match. Germline V lookup: CDR1 MNHEY, CDR2 SVGAGI. The CDR3 DNA follows: TGTGCCAGCAGCCGACAGGGACAATACTACGAGCAGTACTTC. Translating it yields CASSRQGQYYEQYF.